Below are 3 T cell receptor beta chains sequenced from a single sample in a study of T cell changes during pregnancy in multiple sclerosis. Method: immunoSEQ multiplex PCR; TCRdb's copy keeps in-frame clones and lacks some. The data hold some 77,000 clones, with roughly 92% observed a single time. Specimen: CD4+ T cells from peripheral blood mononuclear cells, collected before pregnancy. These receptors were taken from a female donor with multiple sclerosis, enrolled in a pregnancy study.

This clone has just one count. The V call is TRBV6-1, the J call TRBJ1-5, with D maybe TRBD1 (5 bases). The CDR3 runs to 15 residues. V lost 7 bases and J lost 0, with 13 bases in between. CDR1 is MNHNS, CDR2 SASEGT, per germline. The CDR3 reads CASNPSRGSNQPQHF. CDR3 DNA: TGTGCCAGCAATCCCAGTAGGGGTAGCAATCAGCCCCAGCATTTT.

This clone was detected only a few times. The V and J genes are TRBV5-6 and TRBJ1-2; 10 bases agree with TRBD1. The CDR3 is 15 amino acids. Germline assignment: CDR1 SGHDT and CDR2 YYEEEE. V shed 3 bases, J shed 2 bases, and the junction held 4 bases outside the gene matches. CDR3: CASSWGGQGNYGYTF. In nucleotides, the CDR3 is TGTGCCAGCAGCTGGGGGGGACAGGGGAACTATGGCTACACCTTC.

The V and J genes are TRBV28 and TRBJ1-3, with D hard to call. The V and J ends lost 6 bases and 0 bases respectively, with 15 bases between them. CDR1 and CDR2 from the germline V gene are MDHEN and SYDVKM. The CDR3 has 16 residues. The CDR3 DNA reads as TGTGCCAGCAGCCTGGGCACCGCGTACTCTGGAAACACCATATATTTT. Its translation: CASSLGTAYSGNTIYF.